This T cell receptor (beta chain) came from a study of T cell repertoires in cytomegalovirus infection. This clonotype was seen only a few times. As yet, its antigen is unknown. MiXCR, applied by TCRdb to the reads, yields one record per CDR3 protein. The top ten clones hold around 50% of a sample with fewer than 650,000 distinct CDR3 sequences, approximately 40% of them seen once. Study-wide results and limits: Accumulated public TCR beta family frequency recognized individuals carrying CMV together with the relevant HLA. Across the ex vivo response, the dominant clonotypes were HLA-C-restricted CMV-specific TCR beta clonotypes.

The CDR3 loop spans 16 amino acids. The V gene's germline CDR1 is SGHVS and CDR2 FNYEAQ. Losses at the gene ends were 2 bases for V and 3 bases for J; bases not matched to a gene: 7. The starting material was cultured PBMCs, obtained from culture after CMV antigen stimulation. The TCR comes from a human donor in good health (CMV status not recorded). Some clones in this sample may be carry-over from other donors' samples. J is TRBJ2-1 and V is TRBV7-6, with 7 bases identical to TRBD2. DNA for the CDR3: TGTGCCAGCAGCTTAAATACGGGAGGCCTCTACAATGAGCAGTTCTTC. Translated: CASSLNTGGLYNEQFF.